This TCR beta chain was retrieved from a study of blood T cell repertoires in COVID-19. Study as a whole: PBMCs, B-cell-depleted T cells, or T cells provided the cDNA or gDNA that made up the material.

Produced via immunoSEQ multiplex PCR; TCRdb's table is partial and in-frame only. The table lists some 200,000 clones, approximately 80% of them singletons. The CDR3 length is 12 residues. Trimming pared 0 bases from V and 10 bases from J, leaving 9 bases between. The germline CDR1 and CDR2 sequences are ENHRY and SYGVKD. Material: PBMCs or T cells enriched from blood (not recorded which). J is TRBJ2-5 and V is TRBV10-3; unclear D gene. This receptor was taken from a woman aged 55-75 years with acute COVID-19. In DNA, the CDR3 is TGTGCCATCAGTGAGTCGCTAGATGTCCAGTACTTC. It encodes CAISESLDVQYF.